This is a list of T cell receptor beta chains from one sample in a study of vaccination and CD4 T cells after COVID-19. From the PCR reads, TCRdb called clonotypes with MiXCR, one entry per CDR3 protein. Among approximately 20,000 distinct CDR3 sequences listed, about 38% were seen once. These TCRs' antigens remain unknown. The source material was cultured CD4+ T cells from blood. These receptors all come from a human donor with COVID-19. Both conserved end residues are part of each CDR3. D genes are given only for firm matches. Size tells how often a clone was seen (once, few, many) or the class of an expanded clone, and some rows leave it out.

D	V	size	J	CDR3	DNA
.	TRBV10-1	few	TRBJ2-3	CARRGSNTQYF	TGCGCCAGACGGGGCTCAAATACGCAGTATTTT
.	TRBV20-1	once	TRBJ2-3	CSARVGASWTDTQYF	TGCAGTGCTAGAGTGGGTGCTAGTTGGACAGATACGCAGTATTTT
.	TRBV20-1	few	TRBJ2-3	CSPGSSSTDTQYF	TGCAGTCCTGGCTCCTCCTCCACAGATACGCAGTATTTT
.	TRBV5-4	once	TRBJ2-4	CASSPDPKNIQYF	TGTGCCAGCAGCCCTGACCCGAAAAACATTCAGTACTTC
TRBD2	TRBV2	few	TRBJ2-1	CASNLAGRSGGANNEQFF	TGTGCCAGCAATTTGGCAGGGCGGAGCGGGGGGGCCAATAATGAGCAGTTCTTC
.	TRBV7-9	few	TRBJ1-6	CASSLLDSPLHF	TGTGCCAGCAGCTTATTAGATTCACCCCTCCACTTT
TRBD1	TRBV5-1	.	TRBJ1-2	CASRPGQGTNYGYTF	TGCGCCAGCAGACCGGGACAGGGGACTAACTATGGCTACACCTTC
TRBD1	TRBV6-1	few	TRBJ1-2	CASSERGQGLRGYTF	TGTGCCAGCAGTGAAAGGGGACAGGGTTTGCGTGGCTACACCTTC
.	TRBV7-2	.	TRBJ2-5	CASSPRDLEIATQYF	TGTGCCAGCAGCCCCCGGGACTTGGAAATTGCGACCCAGTACTTC
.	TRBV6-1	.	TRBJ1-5	CASREKDGGQPQHF	TGTGCCAGCAGAGAAAAGGACGGGGGGCAGCCCCAGCATTTT
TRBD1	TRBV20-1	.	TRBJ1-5	CSAAGAGGAGQPQHF	TGCAGTGCTGCCGGGGCAGGGGGCGCAGGGCAGCCCCAGCATTTT
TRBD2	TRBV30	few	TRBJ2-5	CAWTKGLAAETQYF	TGTGCCTGGACCAAGGGACTAGCGGCGGAGACCCAGTACTTC
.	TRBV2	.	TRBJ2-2	CASSARQFTGELFF	TGTGCCAGCAGTGCCCGGCAATTCACCGGGGAGCTGTTTTTT
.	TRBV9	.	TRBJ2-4	CASSVDSGPEDIQYF	TGTGCCAGCAGCGTTGATTCGGGACCAGAAGACATTCAGTACTTC
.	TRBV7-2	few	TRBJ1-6	CASSYPPASPLHF	TGTGCCAGCAGCTACCCTCCGGCCTCACCCCTCCACTTT
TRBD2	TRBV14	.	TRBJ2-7	CASSLPGLAGVEQYF	TGTGCCAGCAGCCTACCGGGACTAGCGGGGGTCGAGCAGTACTTC
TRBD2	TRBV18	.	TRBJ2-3	CASSPRLAAGGDTQYF	TGTGCCAGCTCACCACGACTAGCCGCGGGGGGAGATACGCAGTATTTT
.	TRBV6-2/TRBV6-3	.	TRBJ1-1	CASSKGTANTEAFF	TGTGCCAGCAGCAAAGGGACGGCGAACACTGAAGCTTTCTTT
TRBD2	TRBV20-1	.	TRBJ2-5	CSARTPGTSGGETQYF	TGCAGTGCTAGGACACCCGGGACTAGCGGAGGAGAGACCCAGTACTTC
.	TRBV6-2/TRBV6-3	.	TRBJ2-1	CASSYPEGAGGGYNEQFF	TGTGCCAGCAGTTACCCGGAGGGGGCTGGCGGGGGGTACAATGAGCAGTTCTTC
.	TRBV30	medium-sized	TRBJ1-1	CAWSVQPGSEAFF	TGTGCCTGGAGTGTACAACCGGGGTCTGAAGCTTTCTTT
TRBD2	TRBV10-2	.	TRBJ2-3	CASKERGVTDTQYF	TGCGCCAGCAAGGAGCGGGGGGTCACAGATACGCAGTATTTT
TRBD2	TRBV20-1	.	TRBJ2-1	CSAQRSRTSGNEQFF	TGCAGTGCTCAAAGAAGTAGGACTAGCGGAAATGAGCAGTTCTTC
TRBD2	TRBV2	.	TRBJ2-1	CATGTSGGVNEQFF	TGTGCCACCGGAACTAGCGGGGGGGTGAATGAGCAGTTCTTC
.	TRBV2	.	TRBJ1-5	CASSVTSTLDQPQHF	TGTGCCAGCAGTGTTACCTCGACTTTGGATCAGCCCCAGCATTTT
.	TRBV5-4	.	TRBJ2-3	CASSRDYTDTQYF	TGTGCCAGCAGCCGAGACTACACAGATACGCAGTATTTT
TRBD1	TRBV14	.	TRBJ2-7	CASSQAGTAGEQYF	TGTGCCAGCAGCCAAGCCGGGACAGCTGGCGAGCAGTACTTC
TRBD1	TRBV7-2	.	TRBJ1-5	CASSSGGSNQPQHF	TGTGCCAGCAGCTCAGGGGGAAGCAATCAGCCCCAGCATTTT
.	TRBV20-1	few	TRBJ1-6	CSARPREGMTPLHF	TGCAGTGCTAGACCCCGGGAAGGGATGACACCCCTCCACTTT
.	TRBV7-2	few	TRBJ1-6	CASSSESSYNSPLHF	TGTGCCAGCAGCTCCGAGAGCTCCTATAATTCACCCCTCCACTTT
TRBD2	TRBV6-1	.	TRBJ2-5	CASSPPGSGGKETQYF	TGTGCCAGCAGCCCGCCGGGTAGCGGGGGGAAAGAGACCCAGTACTTC
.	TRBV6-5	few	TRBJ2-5	CASSSHPQETQYF	TGTGCCAGCAGTTCCCACCCCCAAGAGACCCAGTACTTC
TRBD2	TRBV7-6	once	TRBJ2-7	CASSLAAGGPYEQYF	TGTGCCAGCAGCTTAGCTGCGGGGGGGCCCTACGAGCAGTACTTC
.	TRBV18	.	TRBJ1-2	CASSPLGGGYTF	TGTGCCAGCTCACCCCTTGGGGGTGGCTACACCTTC
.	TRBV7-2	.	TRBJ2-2	CASSLLGDTGELFF	TGTGCCAGCAGCTTGCTAGGAGACACCGGGGAGCTGTTTTTT
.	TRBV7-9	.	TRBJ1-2	CASSPSAFNYGYTF	TGTGCCAGCAGCCCTAGTGCCTTCAACTATGGCTACACCTTC
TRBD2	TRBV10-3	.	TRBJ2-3	CATIAGTSDTQYF	TGTGCCACCATAGCGGGGACCTCGGATACGCAGTATTTT
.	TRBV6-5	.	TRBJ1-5	CASSYSTANQPQHF	TGTGCCAGCAGTTATTCGACAGCCAATCAGCCCCAGCATTTT
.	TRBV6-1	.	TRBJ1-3	CASSVQGSGNTIYF	TGTGCCAGCAGTGTTCAGGGTTCTGGAAACACCATATATTTT